This TCR beta chain appears in the sequencing data of a study of blood T cells in healthy people across ages. This clonotype was found once. The target antigen is unknown. The CDR3 covers 17 residues. Germline V CDR1 and CDR2: SGHRS, YFSETQ. J gave up 4 bases and V 0 bases, and 8 bases lay outside the gene matches. The amount of total RNA extracted per sample was at least 5 micrograms. It was with a sample-barcoded 5' primer and a J-beta primer mix that a second PCR of roughly 6 to 12 cycles was run. Every sample returned 2.5 million or more CDR3-containing paired-end reads. TCRdb reprocessed the 5' RACE reads with MiXCR, giving one entry per CDR3 protein. In the table there are about 580,000 distinct CDR3 sequences, less than 60% of which are singletons. The study's findings and limits: Older individuals had lower TCR beta diversity per million T cells (the decline was roughly linear). Both naive CD4+ cell counts and diversity were greater in long-lived donors than in aged donors.

The specimen sequenced was blood. This sequence originates from a man at least 80 years old in good health. This chain connects TRBV5-1 to TRBJ2-3; 10 positions agree with TRBD2. This CDR3 is CASSLGTSGNLADTQYF. CDR3 bases: TGCGCCAGCAGCTTGGGAACTAGCGGGAACCTTGCAGATACGCAGTATTTT.